This T cell receptor beta chain is from a study of CD8+ T cells in alopecia areata. cDNA prepared by RNA extraction and subsequent reverse transcription served as the template for sequencing. The repertoire was sequenced with immunoSEQ multiplex PCR; TCRdb's copy has only in-frame clones and lacks some. This table holds more than 150,000 clones, around 50% found once. As for this clone: Antigen: not known.

CDR1 GTSNPN and CDR2 SVGIG come from the germline V gene (reference sequence). V gave up 4 bases and J gave up 9 bases, with 19 bases separating them. The CDR3 has 13 amino acids. Whole-study findings and limits: Sequences from scalp samples also cover resident alphabeta T cells of normal skin.

The sequence derives from a human donor with alopecia areata. The gene calls are TRBV30 and TRBJ2-7, with a possible D match to TRBD1 (5 bases). Source: CD4+ T cells sorted from blood, taken at week 0. CDR3 loop: CAWTRVGMVWQYF. The DNA for the CDR3 is TGTGCCTGGACCAGGGTTGGGATGGTCTGGCAGTACTTC.